This record looks at one T cell receptor beta chain sequence and its context. The antigen is undetermined. V gave up 3 bases and J gave up 0 bases, with 9 bases separating them. CDR1 is SGHTA, CDR2 FQGNSA, per germline. The CDR3 is 14 amino acids. The sample comes from a study of shared clonotypes between healthy human individuals. Each cell subset's genomic DNA was divided evenly among several immunoSEQ plates. Sorted subsets were amplified in replicate PCRs using 200 to 250 ng DNA, tens of thousands of T cell genomes. Using immunoSEQ multiplex PCR, the repertoire was profiled, and TCRdb retains in-frame clones only, with some absent. The profile shows around 1,100,000 clones, 70% to 85% of them singletons. Study-level findings and limits: Naive subsets generally had larger estimated richness than memory subsets. Shared clonotypes across all four donors exceeded non-shared ones in generation probability.

The source of this sequence is a young man in good health. Some clones in this sample may be carry-over from other donors' samples. Material for sequencing was memory CD4+ T cells from PBMCs. Subset specified: CD45RA-negative fraction. V gene TRBV7-2 combines with J gene TRBJ2-7, with a possible D match to TRBD1 (6 bases). CDR3: CASSFDRYSYEQYF. CDR3 nucleotide sequence: TGTGCCAGCAGCTTCGACAGGTACTCCTACGAGCAGTACTTC. Full variable domain (remainder filled in from reference TRBV7-2 and TRBJ2-7): GAGVSQSPSNKVTEKGKDVELRCDPISGHTALYWYRQSLGQGLEFLIYFQGNSAPDKSGLPSDRFSAERTGGSVSTLTIQRTQQEDSAVYLCASSFDRYSYEQYFGPGTRLTVT.